This TCR beta chain was retrieved from a study of T-cell reconstitution after alpha-beta-depleted transplantation in children (dated by TCRdb to the mid-2010s). General notes on the study: Using TCR repertoire profiling, the study quantitatively followed how T-cell immune reconstitution unfolded in children after TCRalphabeta/CD19-depleted allogeneic hematopoietic cell transplantation. Overall study results and their limits: In some patients, high TCRbeta diversity at day 60 was attributed to recipient T cells and intrathymic progenitors that had survived conditioning. The apparently early alphabetaT-cell count recovery about two months after transplant was reportedly dependent on only several hundred rapidly expanded clones derived from non-depleted graft cells. Over subsequent months, a decline in hyperexpanded clone frequencies was noted, and after one year, T-cell counts and TCRbeta diversity were mostly ascribed to newly produced T cells.

In light of the paper, this sample's treatment or condition label describes: allogeneic hematopoietic cell transplantation with graft depleted of TCRalphabeta T cells and CD19 B cells. TCRalphabeta/CD19-depleted allogeneic hematopoietic cell grafts were given to the transplant recipients, all of whom were children. The library was generated by PCR. Data came from an Illumina HiSeq 2500. Molecular barcoding was employed in the preparation of TCR libraries, with unique molecular identifiers being used to normalize TCRbeta repertoire quantification. TCRdb reprocessed the public reads (quality trimming at Q25 with fastp, clone calling with MiXCR) and kept in-frame beta chains. Merged by CDR3 protein, the rows form single entries marked with the most common genes and DNA. Within this sample are about 180,000 distinct CDR3 sequences, with 11% of them counted one time only. The biggest ten clones account for 13% of the sample.

This clonotype showed up many times. There is no known antigen for this receptor. Base qualities are not at hand, and no much larger clone is one base apart. The CDR3 covers 15 residues, taking in both the cysteine and the phenylalanine. Only CDR3 DNA is held: 45 bases, read in frame from base 1. Between the V and J ends, shortened by 7 bases and 6 bases respectively, the junction contains 18 bases. The germline V gene gives CDR1 as SNHLY and CDR2 as FYNNEI. The clonotype was recovered from a boy aged 2 to 10 with acute myeloid leukemia, due to receive a stem cell transplant. The sequences come from PBMCs, collected before TCRalphabeta/CD19-depleted stem cell transplant. This receptor chain uses TRBV2 and TRBJ2-2; TRBD1 is perhaps the D gene, given 6 matching bases. The bases are TGTGCCAGCATCAGAGGGACACGGTTATCCGGGGAGCTGTTTTTT. It translates as CASIRGTRLSGELFF.